This T cell receptor (beta chain) originates from a study of PD-1 blockade in classical Hodgkin lymphoma. Findings of the study overall: Complete responders possessed baseline diversity comparable to newly diagnosed patients.

This clone was observed once. The antigen remains undetermined. The data were produced by immunoSEQ multiplex PCR, yet TCRdb's version contains in-frame clones alone and is incomplete. The data hold about 7,400 clones, with 70% to 80% observed a single time. Brentuximab vedotin exposure varied among the patients, all of whom had relapsed after autologous stem cell transplantation. The input for sequencing was peripheral blood mononuclear cells (PBMCs), taken before the second cycle of nivolumab. The source is a human donor with classical Hodgkin lymphoma.

The CDR3 DNA is TGTGCCAGTAGTGCTAGCGGGAGAGCAGATACGCAGTATTTT. Amino acids: CASSASGRADTQYF. This sequence joins TRBV19 and TRBJ2-3, with 10 bases fitting TRBD2. The CDR3 covers 14 residues. Germline V gene sequence: CDR1 LNHDA, CDR2 SQIVND (reference sequence). Losses at the gene ends were 5 bases for V and 4 bases for J; bases not matched to a gene: 3.